These 2 T cell receptor beta chains came from one sample sequenced in a study of blood T cell repertoires in COVID-19. This table comes from immunoSEQ multiplex PCR, and its TCRdb copy is limited to in-frame clones, with some not included. Of some 390,000 clones in the sample, 75% to 90% were seen once. The source material was PBMCs or T cells enriched from blood (not recorded which). Source of these receptors: a man aged 25 to 40 who had recovered from COVID-19.

The CDR3 reads CASTPGAESGAQHF. For the CDR3, the DNA is TGTGCCAGTACCCCCGGAGCAGAGTCCGGGGCCCAGCATTTT. V usage is TRBV19 and J usage is TRBJ1-5; D ambiguous. The V and J ends lost 7 bases and 11 bases respectively, with 21 bases between them. The CDR3 contains 14 residues. Germline CDR1 and CDR2: LNHDA and SQIVND (reference sequence).

The CDR3, as DNA: TGTGCCAGCAGCTTAACCCTCGGGGCTAGCGCACCAGATACGCAGTATTTT. Protein: CASSLTLGASAPDTQYF. This rearrangement joins TRBV7-2 to TRBJ2-3; D possibly corresponds to TRBD2 (6 bases). Between the trimmed V and J ends, which lost 2 bases and 4 bases, there was a span of 19 bases. Germline V gene sequence: CDR1 SGHTA, CDR2 FQGNSA. This CDR3 spans 17 amino acids.